The rows below give T cell receptor beta chains drawn from one sample of a study of cytomegalovirus exposure and HLA in healthy donors. Data came from immunoSEQ multiplex PCR; TCRdb stores just in-frame clones and leaves some out. Reported are about 130,000 clones; the ten largest clones contain roughly 1%. Sequenced material: PBMCs. These receptors originate from a man aged 18 to 29 in good health and CMV-seronegative. CDR3s include the opening cysteine and the closing phenylalanine or tryptophan. D genes are given only for firm matches.

TRBV19	TRBJ2-7	TRBD1	TGTGCCAGTAGTATATCTCACCGGGACAGGGTAACCTACGAGCAGTACTTC	CASSISHRDRVTYEQYF
TRBV9	TRBJ1-2	NA	TGTGCCAGCAGCGTAGCTACGGGGTATGGCTACACCTTC	CASSVATGYGYTF
TRBV18	TRBJ2-7	TRBD1	TGTGCCAGCTCACCTCGAACAGGGGACGAGCAGTACTTC	CASSPRTGDEQYF
TRBV6-1	TRBJ1-1	TRBD1	TGTGCCAGCAGTAGGGACAGGCGCCAGGCTTTCTTT	CASSRDRRQAFF
TRBV9	TRBJ2-7	NA	TGTGCCAGCAGCCTCCAATACGGGACTGAGCAGTACTTC	CASSLQYGTEQYF
TRBV9	TRBJ2-1	NA	TGTGCCAGCAGCGTAGGACGGGGGAGCCTAAACGATGAGCAGTTCTTC	CASSVGRGSLNDEQFF
TRBV5-1	TRBJ2-5	NA	TGCGCCAGCAGCTTGTCGCGGGCCGGATTGGAGACCCAGTACTTC	CASSLSRAGLETQYF
TRBV6-5	TRBJ2-7	TRBD1	TGTGCCAGCAGTTACCGGGGCAGGGGGCTACTGTACGAGCAGTACTTC	CASSYRGRGLLYEQYF
TRBV30	TRBJ2-5	TRBD1	TGTGCCTGGAGTGTCCACAGGGGAGAGACCCAGTACTTC	CAWSVHRGETQYF
TRBV11-2	TRBJ2-1	TRBD2	TGTGCCAGCAGCCCGGGGGGTGGCAATGAGCAGTTCTTC	CASSPGGGNEQFF
TRBV6-4	TRBJ2-3	TRBD1	TGTGCCAGCAGTATCTCCGGGACAGCTTGGGGCACAGATACGCAGTATTTT	CASSISGTAWGTDTQYF
TRBV6-1	TRBJ1-2	NA	TGTGCCAGCAGCCCCAGTGTCGACTATGGCTACACCTTC	CASSPSVDYGYTF
TRBV5-6	TRBJ2-5	NA	TGTGCCAGCAGCTTGTTTGACAGCCAAGAGACCCAGTACTTC	CASSLFDSQETQYF
TRBV2	TRBJ1-1	TRBD1	TGTGCCAGCAGTGAGTTTGGAGGACAGGCCTCGAACACTGAAGCTTTCTTT	CASSEFGGQASNTEAFF
TRBV18	TRBJ2-1	NA	TGTGCCAGCTCACCACTTTGGAGAGATCAGAATGAGCAGTTCTTC	CASSPLWRDQNEQFF
TRBV28	TRBJ1-2	TRBD1	TGTGCCAGCACGACTTTCAGGGGGATATCGCAAGGCTACACCTTC	CASTTFRGISQGYTF
TRBV15	TRBJ1-2	TRBD1	TGTGCCACCAGCAGACTGACAGGGGCCCCCCTAAACTATGGCTACACCTTC	CATSRLTGAPLNYGYTF